This record covers a single TCR beta chain. The CDR3 is made up of 14 amino acids. Germline V gives CDR1 SGHNT, CDR2 YYREEE (reference sequence). V dropped 4 bases and J dropped 9 bases, with 19 bases sitting between them. This sample stems from a study of cytomegalovirus exposure and HLA in healthy donors. The PCR was carried out with 60 Vbeta primers and 13 Jbeta primers. Repertoires were generated with immunoSEQ multiplex PCR, while TCRdb's copy carries only in-frame clones and drops some. Among tens of thousands of clones listed, 65% to 85% were seen once. The chain couples TRBV5-4 to TRBJ1-2; D may be TRBD1 (6 bases). This sequence was found in a woman aged 45-65 years in good health and CMV-seronegative. The sample consisted of PBMCs. Written as DNA, the CDR3 is TGTGCCAGCAGCCCACAGGGTGTTACGGTTAGCTACACCTTC. Translated: CASSPQGVTVSYTF.